This note documents a single TCR beta chain sequence. The source of the sample is a study of sequential checkpoint blockade in melanoma. Treatment meaning: randomized to nivolumab then ipilimumab (arm A) or the reverse (arm B). None of the patients previously received DNA-damaging chemotherapy. PBMC sorting kept live CD3+CD8+ cells without CD19 or CD56. Germline CDR1 SGHAT, CDR2 FQNNGV. The CDR3 sequence is 17 residues long. Trimming removed 5 bases from V and 2 bases from J; junction bases left unmatched: 10. Libraries were prepared by immunoSEQ multiplex PCR; TCRdb keeps only in-frame clonotypes and omits some of them. The repertoire has about 12,000 clones, under 80% of them found once; the top ten carry about a quarter.

The starting material was CD8+ T cells sorted from blood (inferred from file names), obtained from a patient given nivolumab and ipilimumab in sequence. The sequence was collected from a human donor with melanoma. This chain links TRBV11-2 with TRBJ1-4; 8 bases match TRBD1. CDR3 sequence (DNA): TGTGCCAGCAGCCCCCGGACAGGGAGAAGGACTAATGAAAAACTGTTTTTT. Translation gives CASSPRTGRRTNEKLFF. Combining the CDR3 with reference TRBV11-2 and TRBJ1-4 gives the whole variable domain EAGVAQSPRYKIIEKRQSVAFWCNPISGHATLYWYQQILGQGPKLLIQFQNNGVVDDSQLPKDRFSAERLKGVDSTLKIQPAKLEDSAVYLCASSPRTGRRTNEKLFFGSGTQLSVL.